This entry lists 21 T cell receptor beta chains sequenced from one sample in a study of naive CD8 T cells in extremely preterm neonates. Preterm samples came from extremely preterm deliveries at about 21-28 weeks. Whole-study results and caveats: Preterm CDR3s were shorter than older groups', with fewer N additions and less trimming.

The data were produced by immunoSEQ multiplex PCR, yet TCRdb's version contains in-frame clones alone and is incomplete. The sample lists over 4,000 clones; about 95% were seen once. These receptors' antigens are unknown. Sequencing was done on a sample of naive CD8+ T cells from cord blood. The receptors originated from a boy who was born preterm.

The V gene is TRBV4-3, the J gene TRBJ1-3, with TRBD1 identical over 7 bases. The germline V gene encodes CDR1 LGHNA and CDR2 YSLEER. The CDR3 totals 15 residues. After removal of 0 bases from V and 3 bases from J, the junction contained 2 bases not matched to a gene. The DNA for the CDR3 is TGCGCCAGCAGCCAAGATCACAGGGGTGGAAACACCATATATTTT. This codes for CASSQDHRGGNTIYF.

The rearrangement uses TRBV19 and TRBJ2-1; weak D call: TRBD2 (6 bases). Germline lookup yields CDR1 LNHDA and CDR2 SQIVND (reference sequence). The CDR3 is 16 amino acids. The V and J ends lost 1 base and 1 base respectively, with 11 bases between them. The CDR3 region is CASSIGWTKSYNEQFF. CDR3 coding DNA: TGTGCCAGTAGTATAGGATGGACTAAATCCTACAATGAGCAGTTCTTC.

This clone was picked up one time. CDR3 loop: CASSLQGAGYGYTF. DNA of the CDR3: TGTGCCAGCAGTTTACAGGGGGCAGGGTATGGCTACACCTTC. J is TRBJ1-2 and V is TRBV27, with 8 bases identical to TRBD1. Per the germline V gene, CDR1 is MNHEY and CDR2 is SMNVEV (reference sequence). There are 14 residues in the CDR3. J was trimmed by 5 bases and V by 2 bases; bases with no gene match: 4.

This rearrangement joins TRBV9 to TRBJ2-7; 9 bases align to TRBD1. Trimming at V came to 0 bases and at J to 3 bases, leaving 10 bases not matched to a gene. The CDR3 extends over 17 amino acids. CDR1 is SGDLS and CDR2 is YYNGEE in the germline V gene. CDR3 sequence reads: CASSVAPSMTGGYEQYF. Here the CDR3 DNA reads TGTGCCAGCAGCGTAGCACCTTCTATGACAGGGGGCTACGAGCAGTACTTC.

J is TRBJ1-1 and V is TRBV4-1; no clear D. The CDR3 is made up of 15 amino acids. CDR1 and CDR2 (germline): MGHRA, YSYEKL. Deletions cut 2 bases from V and 1 base from J, with 11 bases between. In nucleotides, the CDR3 is TGCGCCAGCAGCCAACGTGTCGGGCCGAACACTGAAGCTTTCTTT. The encoded protein is CASSQRVGPNTEAFF.

CDR3 amino acids: CASSKAGTSYEQYF. The CDR3 DNA follows: TGTGCCAGCAGTAAGGCCGGGACTTCCTACGAGCAGTACTTC. J is TRBJ2-7 and V is TRBV25-1; TRBD2 is a possible D gene (6 bases). Trimming left V 5 bases short and J 1 base short, with 12 bases between. CDR1 is MGHDK and CDR2 is SYGVNS in the germline V gene. This CDR3 has 14 residues.

CDR3 DNA: TGTGCCAGTAGTATAGGGGACAGCATTTACACTGAAGCTTTCTTT. Translation: CASSIGDSIYTEAFF. The gene calls are TRBV19 and TRBJ1-1; 7 bases match TRBD1. CDR1 is LNHDA, CDR2 SQIVND, per germline (reference sequence). The CDR3 loop spans 15 amino acids. V shed 1 base, J shed 3 bases, and the junction held 5 bases outside the gene matches.

The chain links TRBV29-1 to TRBJ2-7; D ambiguous. This CDR3 has 13 amino acids. Trimming removed 0 bases from V and 0 bases from J, with 6 bases in between. The germline CDR1 and CDR2 sequences are SQVTM and ANQGSEA. This chain's CDR3 is CSVEDHSSYEQYF. The CDR3 coding sequence is TGCAGCGTTGAAGATCACAGCTCCTACGAGCAGTACTTC.

The V call is TRBV6-6, the J call TRBJ2-7, with 9 nucleotides matching TRBD1. The J segment lost 1 base and the V segment lost 6 bases, leaving 4 bases of the junction unmatched. There are 14 residues in the CDR3. The V gene's germline CDR1 is MNHNY and CDR2 SVGAGI (reference sequence). The CDR3 nucleotides read TGTGCCAGCAGACCCGGGACAGGGTCCTACGAGCAGTACTTC. Translation: CASRPGTGSYEQYF.

About this clone itself: The sample carries other DNA sequences with the same CDR3. The chain carries TRBV9 and TRBJ1-4; D unresolved. Trimming pared 0 bases from V and 1 base from J, leaving 4 bases between. The germline V gene encodes CDR1 SGDLS and CDR2 YYNGEE. This CDR3 is 14 amino acids long. In DNA form, the CDR3 reads TGTGCCAGCAGCGTAGGGGGAACTAATGAAAAACTGTTTTTT. Residues: CASSVGGTNEKLFF.

The rearrangement uses TRBV27 and TRBJ2-5; unclear D gene. V was clipped by 3 bases and J by 2 bases, with 7 bases between them. CDR3 length equals 13 residues. CDR1 and CDR2 from the germline V gene are MNHEY and SMNVEV (reference sequence). Here the CDR3 reads CASSFIGQETQYF. The CDR3, as DNA: TGTGCCAGCAGTTTTATTGGGCAAGAGACCCAGTACTTC.

V gene TRBV5-1 combines with J gene TRBJ1-3, with D possibly TRBD1 on 5 matching bases. CDR3 length: 14 residues. Trimming left V 0 bases short and J 2 bases short, with 6 bases between. Germline assignment: CDR1 SGHRS and CDR2 YFSETQ. CDR3 region: CASSLVGAGNTIYF. The CDR3 DNA reads as TGCGCCAGCAGCTTGGTGGGGGCTGGAAACACCATATATTTT.

This chain connects TRBV6-4 to TRBJ2-3; 8 bases align to TRBD2. Germline lookup yields CDR1 MRHNA and CDR2 SNTAGT. The ends lost 0 bases at V and 4 bases at J; junction bases unmatched: 0. This CDR3 spans 14 amino acids. The CDR3 is CASSDSGLADTQYF. The CDR3 nucleotides are TGTGCCAGCAGTGACTCGGGACTAGCAGATACGCAGTATTTT.

This chain links TRBV13 with TRBJ1-1; 7 nucleotides line up with TRBD1. Germline CDR1 reads PRHDT; CDR2 reads FYEKMQ (reference sequence). J was trimmed by 10 bases and V by 5 bases; bases with no gene match: 13. The length of the CDR3 is 14 residues. For the CDR3, the DNA is TGTGCCAGCAGCCCCGCTGACAGGGTGGTCGGAGCTTTCTTT. This gives the protein CASSPADRVVGAFF.

The genes are TRBV9 and TRBJ2-7; 10 bases map to TRBD2. V was pared by 0 bases and J by 3 bases, with 0 bases of the junction left unmatched. CDR1 and CDR2 from the germline V gene are SGDLS and YYNGEE. The CDR3 length is 14 residues. The CDR3 coding sequence is TGTGCCAGCAGCGTAGAGCGGGAGGGCTACGAGCAGTACTTC. Amino acids: CASSVEREGYEQYF.

This chain uses TRBV4-1 with TRBJ1-2; tentative D call: TRBD1 (5 bases). The CDR3 runs 14 residues. The ends were cut back, 3 bases at V and 4 bases at J, with 12 bases in the middle. The V gene's germline CDR1 is MGHRA and CDR2 YSYEKL. The chain's CDR3 is CASSQDGTFYGYTF. The CDR3 nucleotides read TGCGCCAGCAGCCAGGACGGGACCTTCTATGGCTACACCTTC.

V and J are TRBV9 and TRBJ2-1; TRBD2 matches at 7 bases. With V trimmed by 0 bases and J by 0 bases, 9 bases remained unmatched. The CDR3 extends over 18 amino acids. Germline V CDR1 and CDR2: SGDLS, YYNGEE. The CDR3 sequence is CASSVGGISGGSYNEQFF. The CDR3 bases are TGTGCCAGCAGCGTAGGGGGGATATCGGGAGGCTCCTACAATGAGCAGTTCTTC.

This chain connects TRBV5-1 to TRBJ2-7; 11 nucleotides line up with TRBD2. V trimming: 0 bases; J trimming: 1 base; junction bases outside the gene matches: 0. This CDR3 contains 15 residues. Germline values: CDR1 SGHRS, CDR2 YFSETQ. CDR3 coding DNA: TGCGCCAGCAGCTTGGGACTAGCGGGGTCCTACGAGCAGTACTTC. Translating gives CASSLGLAGSYEQYF. Using reference TRBV5-1 and TRBJ2-7 for the parts outside the CDR3, the full variable domain is KAGVTQTPRYLIKTRGQQVTLSCSPISGHRSVSWYQQTPGQGLQFLFEYFSETQRNKGNFPGRFSGRQFSNSRSEMNVSTLELGDSALYLCASSLGLAGSYEQYFGPGTRLTVT.

This sequence joins TRBV21-1 and TRBJ2-1; no DNA check was done on the table's D call, TRBD2. TRBV21-1 is listed as a pseudogene. This CDR3 has 13 residues. The CDR3 reads CASGGGYYNEQFF. The CDR3, as DNA: TGTGCCAGCGGCGGGGGCTACTACAATGAGCAGTTCTTC.

The CDR3 loop reads CASRYGSSNTEAFF. CDR3 coding DNA: TGTGCCAGTAGATATGGGTCCTCGAACACTGAAGCTTTCTTT. The chain couples TRBV19 to TRBJ1-1; no reliable D call. The germline V gene encodes CDR1 LNHDA and CDR2 SQIVND (reference sequence). V lost 6 bases and J lost 1, with 12 bases in between. The CDR3 contains 14 residues.

The rearrangement uses TRBV4-3 and TRBJ2-1, with 7 bases fitting TRBD1. The CDR3 loop spans 13 amino acids. The V and J ends lost 0 bases and 8 bases, in that order; junction bases with no gene match: 1. CDR1 and CDR2 from the germline V gene are LGHNA and YSLEER. This CDR3 is CASSQDRGYEQFF. Here the CDR3 DNA reads TGCGCCAGCAGCCAAGACAGGGGGTATGAGCAGTTCTTC.